The clone carrying this T cell receptor (beta chain) has a handful of counts. Its antigen is still unknown. The sample originates from a study of Tregs in tolerant kidney transplant recipients. Study conclusions and caveats: The small number of patients limits these findings pending further validation.

Clones were sequenced by immunoSEQ multiplex PCR, and TCRdb holds only the in-frame ones, with some missing. This sample carries about 240,000 clones, 84% of them seen once, and the ten largest clones take over 0.5%. With 2 bases removed from V and 5 bases from J, the gap between germline ends came to 12 bases. CDR1 and CDR2 (germline): GTSNPN, SVGIG (reference sequence). The length of the CDR3 is 13 residues. V usage is TRBV30 and J usage is TRBJ1-2; a weak D match, TRBD1 (5 bases). The origin of this receptor is a human donor in good health. The specimen was CD4+ T cells from blood. CDR3: CAWSKDSRYGYTF. DNA for the CDR3: TGTGCCTGGAGTAAAGACAGTAGATATGGCTACACCTTC.